The clone carrying this T cell receptor (beta chain) was counted between two and nine times. Its antigen is not known. Germline CDR1 is MNHEY and CDR2 is SMNVEV (reference sequence). The CDR3 totals 11 residues. Trimming left V 8 bases short and J 3 bases short, with 8 bases between. This entry is derived from a study of regulatory T cells in long-lasting Graves disease. General study points: Among persistent patients, a larger number of public clonotypes were shared (approximately 2,900) than among newly diagnosed patients (966).

Arm-PCR of CDR3 regions and iRepertoire HTBI primers were used to build TCR beta libraries. A single record per CDR3 protein comes from TCRdb applying MiXCR to the multiplex PCR reads. In the table there are roughly 400,000 distinct CDR3 sequences, around 20% of which are singletons. Sample time point: persistent/refractory GD, antithyroid drugs over 5 years with positive TRAb. From RNA extracted from PBMCs, the TCR library was made. Staff took about 10 milliliters of peripheral blood and put it into EDTA tubes. V and J are TRBV27 and TRBJ2-7, with D unclear. This clonotype originated in a female donor with Graves disease. Sequencing was performed on peripheral blood mononuclear cells (PBMCs), taken when the disease was refractory, from a patient treated with antithyroid drugs. The DNA of the CDR3 is TGTGCCAGCCGATGGGGCTACGAGCAGTACTTC. Its translation is CASRWGYEQYF.